The rows below give T cell receptor beta chains drawn from one sample of a study of lymphopenia after photon versus proton radiotherapy. TCRdb keeps only in-frame clones here, not all; method: immunoSEQ multiplex PCR. The sample has 25,000 or so clones; approximately 85% are singletons. This specimen was peripheral blood, taken from a patient treated with photon-based radiotherapy. Receptor source: a man aged 30 to 45 with gastric cancer. The CDR3 runs from the conserved cysteine through the conserved F or W. The order of the fields is D gene, J gene, CDR3 length, V gene, clone size, CDR3 DNA, CDR3 protein. D genes are given only for firm matches. The listing skips clone size in some rows; elsewhere it reads once, few, many or a size class.

.,TRBJ2-3,13,TRBV29-1,.,TGCAGCTCCGGTCGGTTTGGCACAGATACGCAGTATTTT,CSSGRFGTDTQYF
.,TRBJ2-3,14,TRBV7-2,.,TGTGCCAGCAGCTTAGGGCAGACAACAGATACGCAGTATTTT,CASSLGQTTDTQYF
.,TRBJ1-1,14,TRBV29-1,few,TGCAGCGTTTTGTCCGGGGCTTCGAACACTGAAGCTTTCTTT,CSVLSGASNTEAFF
TRBD2,TRBJ2-3,15,TRBV9,.,TGTGCCAGCAGCGCGACTAGCGGGAGAGGGGATACGCAGTATTTT,CASSATSGRGDTQYF
TRBD1,TRBJ1-5,15,TRBV7-9,.,TGTGCCAGCAGCACCGGGACAGGGGCTGCTCAGCCCCAGCATTTT,CASSTGTGAAQPQHF
.,TRBJ1-4,14,TRBV19,few,TGTGCCAGTAGTATACAGACAACTAATGAAAAACTGTTTTTT,CASSIQTTNEKLFF
TRBD2,TRBJ2-2,18,TRBV4-1,.,TGCGCCAGCAGCCAGGGACTAGCGGGGGGGCTCTATTCCGGGGAGCTGTTTTTT,CASSQGLAGGLYSGELFF
.,TRBJ1-2,14,TRBV4-2,once,TGTGCCAGCAGCCAAGAAGGAACGTTCTATGGCTACACCTTC,CASSQEGTFYGYTF
TRBD2,TRBJ2-1,13,TRBV6-8,.,TGTGCCCGCGGGAGTTCACCTTACAATGAGCAGTTCTTC,CARGSSPYNEQFF
.,TRBJ2-1,12,TRBV2,.,TGTGCCAGCCGTGCTACCTACAATGAGCAGTTCTTC,CASRATYNEQFF
.,TRBJ1-2,11,TRBV12-5,.,TGTGCTAGCCGGTTTGGGGAGGGCTACACCTTC,CASRFGEGYTF
.,TRBJ1-2,13,TRBV5-6,.,TGTGCCAGCAGCTTGGCCGGGGCTCGGGGCTACACCTTC,CASSLAGARGYTF
TRBD1,TRBJ1-1,15,TRBV6-6,.,TGTGCCAGCAGTTACTCTTTACAGGGGACGGTGAAAGCTTTCTTT,CASSYSLQGTVKAFF
.,TRBJ2-1,12,TRBV6-5,.,TGTGCCAGCAGTCAATCGGGGATTGAGCAGTTCTTC,CASSQSGIEQFF
TRBD2,TRBJ2-7,15,TRBV6-1,.,TGTGCCAGCACTAGCGGGGGCGCCTCGACCTACGAGCAGTACTTC,CASTSGGASTYEQYF
.,TRBJ1-3,16,TRBV7-9,.,TGTGCCAGCAGCCATCGCAGTGGTCTTTCTGGAAACACCATATATTTT,CASSHRSGLSGNTIYF
.,TRBJ2-7,14,TRBV6-5,.,TGTGCCAGCAGTTACGGACAGACCCTCTACGAGCAGTACTTC,CASSYGQTLYEQYF
TRBD2,TRBJ2-5,16,TRBV28,.,TGTGCCAGCAGACAACCACGACTAGCGGGAGGTTGGACCCAGTACTTC,CASRQPRLAGGWTQYF
.,TRBJ2-7,13,TRBV29-1,.,TGCAGCGTTGATCAGGGGAGCTCCTACGAGCAGTACTTC,CSVDQGSSYEQYF
.,TRBJ2-2,14,TRBV28,.,TGTGCCAGCAGGTTAAACAGAGGGACCGGGGAGCTGTTTTTT,CASRLNRGTGELFF
TRBD2,TRBJ2-5,15,TRBV28,.,TGTGCCAGCAGTTTTGGTACGGGAGGAAAAGAGACCCAGTACTTC,CASSFGTGGKETQYF
.,TRBJ1-1,14,TRBV11-1,.,TGTGCCAGCAGCTTAGACGGGCAGAACACTGAAGCTTTCTTT,CASSLDGQNTEAFF
.,TRBJ2-5,14,TRBV7-2,once,TGTGCCAGCAGCTTAGTGGGTGGGTCGGAGACCCAGTACTTC,CASSLVGGSETQYF
.,TRBJ2-1,17,TRBV28,.,TGTGCCAGCAGTTTCCTTTTGCGGGCCGAACCCCACAATGAGCAGTTCTTC,CASSFLLRAEPHNEQFF
TRBD1,TRBJ1-4,15,TRBV5-1,.,TGCGCCAGCAGCTTGGAGGGACAGGGAGGCGAAAAACTGTTTTTT,CASSLEGQGGEKLFF
.,TRBJ1-1,14,TRBV2,.,TGTGCCAGCACCGCGGGCGGGTGGGCCACTGAAGCTTTCTTT,CASTAGGWATEAFF
.,TRBJ2-5,15,TRBV7-3,.,TGTGCCAGCAGCTACCCAGGGAAGGAGCGGGAGACCCAGTACTTC,CASSYPGKERETQYF
TRBD1,TRBJ1-2,13,TRBV6-1,once,TGTGCCAGCAGTGTGCAGGGGGCAGATGGCTACACCTTC,CASSVQGADGYTF